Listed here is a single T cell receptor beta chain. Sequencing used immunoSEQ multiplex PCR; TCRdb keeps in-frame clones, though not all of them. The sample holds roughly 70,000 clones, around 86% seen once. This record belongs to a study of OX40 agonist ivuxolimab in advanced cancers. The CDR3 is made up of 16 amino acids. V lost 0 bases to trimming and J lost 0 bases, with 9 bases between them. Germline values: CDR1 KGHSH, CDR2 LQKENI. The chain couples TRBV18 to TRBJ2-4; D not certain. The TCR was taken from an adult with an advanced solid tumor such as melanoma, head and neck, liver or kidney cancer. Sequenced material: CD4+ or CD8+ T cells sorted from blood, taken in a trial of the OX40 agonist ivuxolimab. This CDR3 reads CASSPPQTIAKNIQYF. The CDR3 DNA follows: TGTGCCAGCTCACCACCTCAAACCATAGCCAAAAACATTCAGTACTTC.